This entry lists 2 T cell receptor beta chains sequenced from one sample in a study of blood T cell repertoires in COVID-19. Here immunoSEQ multiplex PCR was the method, and the copy in TCRdb shows in-frame clones only, minus some. The sample has approximately 300,000 clones, about 92% seen once. The sample taken for sequencing was PBMCs or T cells enriched from blood (not recorded which). The receptors were sampled from a woman younger than 45 who had recovered from COVID-19.

The V gene is TRBV5-1, the J gene TRBJ2-3; TRBD2 might be the D (5 bases). From germline, CDR1 is SGHRS and CDR2 YFSETQ. This CDR3 comprises 16 residues. Trimming shortened V by 0 bases and J by 4 bases, and 15 bases separated the two germline ends. The CDR3 sequence: CASSLVGGGSADTQYF. The CDR3 DNA is TGCGCCAGCAGCTTGGTGGGCGGAGGTAGCGCAGATACGCAGTATTTT.

This clone was seen once. The chain recombines TRBV5-4 with TRBJ2-7, with TRBD2 identical over 9 bases. The germline V gene encodes CDR1 SGHNT and CDR2 YYREEE (reference sequence). The CDR3 totals 15 residues. The trim removed 2 bases at V and 6 bases at J, leaving 9 bases unmatched. The CDR3 reads CASSFSGSLDVEQYF. The CDR3 DNA sequence: TGTGCCAGCAGCTTTAGCGGGAGCCTTGATGTCGAGCAGTACTTC.